This entry describes one T cell receptor beta chain. Per the original data handling: Estimation of nucleated cell counts was performed using reference gene primer amplification. TCRdb's copy holds only in-frame clones and misses some; the assay was immunoSEQ multiplex PCR. V and J calls and clone size are copied from that table; D and trimming were computed from the DNA. The sample carries about 220,000 clones, approximately 83% recorded once. The sample belongs to a study of blood T cell repertoires in COVID-19. For the study at large: T cells, B-cell-depleted T cells, or PBMCs supplied cDNA or gDNA.

All enrollees were roughly 18 to 95 years old and from about two dozen US areas. Assignments of participants to cohorts depended upon their own reported clinical history. Trimming removed 4 bases from V and 6 bases from J; junction bases left unmatched: 6. The germline CDR1 and CDR2 sequences are SGHNT and YYREEE (reference sequence). CDR3 length: 16 residues. The TCR was taken from a woman in her thirties or forties with acute COVID-19. The chain uses TRBV5-4 and TRBJ2-2; TRBD2 matches 13 bases. The source material was PBMCs or T cells enriched from blood (not recorded which). The CDR3, as DNA: TGTGCCAGCAGCCCTGGACTAGCGGGAGTCCCCGGGGAGCTGTTTTTT. As protein: CASSPGLAGVPGELFF.